Below, 25 T cell receptor beta chains from the same sample are listed, as sequenced in a study of PD-1 blockade in classical Hodgkin lymphoma. Every patient experienced relapse after autologous stem cell transplantation, and brentuximab vedotin exposure varied. Some clones are missing from TCRdb's copy, which holds only in-frame ones; the method was immunoSEQ multiplex PCR. Seen here are 15,000 to 20,000 clones, 82% observed once, and the top ten hold roughly 27%. The sample in question was peripheral blood mononuclear cells (PBMCs), obtained before the second cycle of nivolumab. All receptors derive from a human donor with classical Hodgkin lymphoma.

The chain employs TRBV9 and TRBJ2-2, with 10 bases identical to TRBD2. The CDR3 extends over 16 amino acids. Germline-derived CDR1 and CDR2 are SGDLS and YYNGEE. After removal of 4 bases from V and 0 bases from J, the junction contained 3 bases not matched to a gene. The CDR3 region is CASSSSGGTNTGELFF. Here the CDR3 DNA reads TGTGCCAGCAGCAGTAGCGGGGGGACGAACACCGGGGAGCTGTTTTTT.

The chain recombines TRBV5-1 with TRBJ2-7; D may be TRBD2 (6 bases). The CDR3 totals 15 residues. Trimming took 4 bases from V and 1 from J, leaving 15 bases between them. Germline V CDR1 and CDR2: SGHRS, YFSETQ. CDR3 sequence: CASSPLGGGSYEQYF. The CDR3 nucleotides read TGCGCCAGCAGCCCATTGGGGGGAGGATCCTACGAGCAGTACTTC.

J is TRBJ1-1 and V is TRBV7-9; TRBD1 matches at 8 bases. The length of the CDR3 is 15 residues. V was clipped by 4 bases and J by 4 bases; unmatched bases: 8. The germline V gene encodes CDR1 SEHNR and CDR2 FQNEAQ (reference sequence). As DNA, the CDR3 is TGTGCCAGCAGCTGGGATTCAACAGGGGGCACTGAAGCTTTCTTT. Residues: CASSWDSTGGTEAFF.

The table lists this clone with a few counts. The rearrangement uses TRBV5-5 and TRBJ1-1, with D possibly matching TRBD1 (6 bases). The V gene lost 1 base and the J gene lost 9 bases, with 10 bases spanning the gap. Germline CDR1 is SGHKS and CDR2 is YYEKEE (reference sequence). This CDR3 is 12 amino acids long. CDR3 in DNA: TGTGCCAGCAGCTTGTCAGGGGATCAAGCTTTCTTT. It is translated as CASSLSGDQAFF.

The sample holds one count of this clone. Germline and junction disagree at one end, which may indicate a read error. The chain has TRBV7-3 and TRBJ2-3; D may be TRBD2 (5 bases). Germline V lookup: CDR1 SGHTA, CDR2 FQGTGA. The CDR3 sequence is 13 residues long. CDR3 in DNA: TGTGCCAGCAGCCTAACCCCCCGGGGTACGCAGTATTTT. Residues: CASSLTPRGTQYF.

V usage is TRBV2 and J usage is TRBJ2-6; D gene uncertain. The V gene's germline CDR1 is SNHLY and CDR2 FYNNEI. Between the trimmed V and J ends, which lost 7 bases and 2 bases, there was a span of 6 bases. The CDR3 loop spans 13 amino acids. This chain's CDR3 is CASKGTGANVLTF. In nucleotides, the CDR3 is TGTGCCAGCAAGGGTACTGGGGCCAACGTCCTGACTTTC.

The gene calls are TRBV27 and TRBJ2-1; D is ambiguous. The CDR3 sequence is 13 residues long. From germline, CDR1 is MNHEY and CDR2 SMNVEV (reference sequence). Trimming removed 2 bases at V and 9 bases at J, with 11 bases between. CDR3 in amino acids: CASSLGVIGEQFF. Here the CDR3 DNA reads TGTGCCAGCAGTTTAGGGGTGATCGGTGAGCAGTTCTTC.

The CDR3 nucleotides read TGCGCCAGCAGCCAATCTTCGTTTTCGGGTAGCGGGGGGCGCACAGATACGCAGTATTTT. The encoded protein is CASSQSSFSGSGGRTDTQYF. The rearrangement uses TRBV4-1 and TRBJ2-3; 10 bases align to TRBD2. V was clipped by 2 bases and J by 1 base; unmatched bases: 15. Germline CDR1 reads MGHRA; CDR2 reads YSYEKL. The CDR3 length is 20 residues.

The chain has TRBV13 and TRBJ2-7; 8 bases agree with TRBD1. The CDR3 runs 16 residues. CDR1 and CDR2 (germline): PRHDT, FYEKMQ (reference sequence). Trimming cost V 5 bases and J 6 bases; bases outside gene matches: 15. CDR3 coding DNA: TGTGCCAGCAGCGGGTCGTCCGGACAGGGTATTCCCGAGCAGTACTTC. As protein: CASSGSSGQGIPEQYF.

J is TRBJ2-4 and V is TRBV13; D might be TRBD1 (6 bases). The CDR3 has 14 residues. CDR1 is PRHDT, CDR2 FYEKMQ, per germline (reference sequence). Trimming pared 6 bases from V and 0 bases from J, leaving 9 bases between. CDR3 residues: CASRKQGAKNIQYF. DNA for the CDR3: TGTGCCAGCAGAAAACAGGGAGCCAAAAACATTCAGTACTTC.

V is TRBV10-3 and J is TRBJ2-5; 12 bases agree with TRBD2. The CDR3 contains 17 residues. Losses at the gene ends were 3 bases for V and 5 bases for J; bases not matched to a gene: 10. Looked up from germline, CDR1 is ENHRY and CDR2 is SYGVKD. CDR3 in amino acids: CAISDAPSGGAGETQYF. CDR3 DNA sequence: TGTGCCATCAGTGATGCCCCTAGCGGGGGGGCAGGGGAGACCCAGTACTTC.

The chain links TRBV7-2 to TRBJ2-1, with D possibly being TRBD1 (6 bases). This CDR3 is built from 16 residues. Looked up from germline, CDR1 is SGHTA and CDR2 is FQGNSA. V lost 1 base to trimming and J lost 10 bases, with 20 bases between them. The CDR3 is CASSLDEEQGRREQFF. CDR3 DNA: TGTGCCAGCAGCTTAGACGAGGAACAGGGCAGGCGGGAGCAGTTCTTC.

The chain carries TRBV7-9 and TRBJ1-1, with D possibly being TRBD1 (5 bases). CDR3 size: 15 residues. V shed 4 bases and J shed 1 base, with 13 bases lying between them. Germline loops: CDR1 SEHNR, CDR2 FQNEAQ (reference sequence). For the CDR3, the DNA is TGTGCCAGCAGCTCGTTGAGGGACCGGAACACTGAAGCTTTCTTT. This gives the protein CASSSLRDRNTEAFF.

This chain connects TRBV7-7 to TRBJ2-2; no definite D call. Trimming shortened V by 5 bases and J by 7 bases, and 11 bases separated the two germline ends. This CDR3 has 13 amino acids. Per the germline V gene, CDR1 is SSHAT and CDR2 is FNYEAQ (reference sequence). The CDR3 nucleotides read TGTGCCAGCAGCCCTGCGTACGGCGGGGAGCTGTTTTTT. This translates into CASSPAYGGELFF.

CDR3 DNA: TGTGCCAGCAGTTTTGCCGGGACATCAAAACAGCCCCAGCATTTT. Translated, it gives CASSFAGTSKQPQHF. This chain links TRBV28 with TRBJ1-5, with D possibly being TRBD1 (6 bases). The CDR3 contains 15 residues. Per the germline V gene, CDR1 is MDHEN and CDR2 is SYDVKM. Trimming took off 3 bases at V and 7 bases at J, with 16 bases between the two ends.

The chain joins TRBV19 to TRBJ1-1; D remains ambiguous. Between the trimmed V and J ends, which lost 1 base and 1 base, there was a span of 7 bases. CDR3 size: 14 residues. In germline, CDR1 is LNHDA, CDR2 SQIVND (reference sequence). CDR3 sequence: CASSIVEGNTEAFF. The CDR3 bases are TGTGCCAGTAGTATAGTAGAGGGGAACACTGAAGCTTTCTTT.

The rearrangement links TRBV2 to TRBJ1-2; possibly TRBD1 for D (5 bases). Germline V gives CDR1 SNHLY, CDR2 FYNNEI. Trimming cost V 8 bases and J 6 bases, with 19 bases left between them. The CDR3 has 14 amino acids. The CDR3 sequence is CASFEGGTVNGYTF. Here the CDR3 DNA reads TGTGCCAGCTTCGAAGGAGGGACGGTGAATGGCTACACCTTC.

The V and J genes are TRBV9 and TRBJ1-1, with D unclear. V lost 4 bases to trimming and J lost 1 base, with 11 bases between them. The CDR3 is 14 residues long. Germline V gene data show CDR1 as SGDLS and CDR2 as YYNGEE. CDR3 loop: CASSPRWGNTEAFF. CDR3 bases: TGTGCCAGCAGCCCAAGGTGGGGGAACACTGAAGCTTTCTTT.

This sequence joins TRBV19 and TRBJ1-6; no clear D gene. Deletions cut 6 bases from V and 7 bases from J, with 10 bases between. The CDR3 length is 13 residues. Germline V lookup: CDR1 LNHDA, CDR2 SQIVND (reference sequence). This CDR3 is CASRTLPNSPLHF. CDR3 nucleotides: TGTGCCAGTAGGACCCTACCCAATTCACCCCTCCACTTT.

The chain has TRBV6-5 and TRBJ2-5, with 10 bases identical to TRBD2. V trimming: 0 bases; J trimming: 2 bases; junction bases outside the gene matches: 0. Germline loops: CDR1 MNHEY, CDR2 SVGAGI. This CDR3 has 15 residues. In nucleotides, the CDR3 is TGTGCCAGCAGTTACTCGGGACTAGCGCAAGAGACCCAGTACTTC. Its translation is CASSYSGLAQETQYF.

This clone was picked up one time. The chain is built from TRBV15 and TRBJ2-3; D ambiguous. Germline-derived CDR1 and CDR2 are LNHNV and YYDKDF (reference sequence). Trimming cost V 0 bases and J 6 bases, with 7 bases left between them. This CDR3 spans 13 amino acids. The chain's CDR3 is CATSRDIDDTQYF. CDR3 in DNA: TGTGCCACCAGCAGAGATATCGACGATACGCAGTATTTT.

The chain combines TRBV7-6 with TRBJ2-1, with D possibly matching TRBD2 (5 bases). This CDR3 comprises 13 residues. The germline V gene has CDR1 SGHVS and CDR2 FNYEAQ. V lost 5 bases and J 8 bases, leaving 13 bases between the germline ends. As DNA, the CDR3 is TGTGCCAGCAGCCCGCGAGGGCGCTATGAGCAGTTCTTC. This codes for CASSPRGRYEQFF.

CDR3: CASSLVTAYEQYF. CDR3 nucleotide sequence: TGTGCCAGCAGCTTAGTTACAGCCTACGAGCAGTACTTC. V gene TRBV7-2 combines with J gene TRBJ2-7; no clear D. CDR3 length: 13 amino acids. Germline values: CDR1 SGHTA, CDR2 FQGNSA. The germline V and J ends were trimmed by 1 base and 2 bases, with 6 bases remaining between them.

This chain links TRBV7-5 with TRBJ1-5. TRBV7-5 is given as a pseudogene. The CDR3 length is 14 residues. CDR3 coding DNA: TGTGTCAGAAGCTTGAGAACAGAGGATCAGCCCCAGCATTTT. This sequence encodes CVRSLRTEDQPQHF.

V and J are TRBV5-1 and TRBJ2-3; D is perhaps TRBD2 (5 bases). CDR1 and CDR2 from the germline V gene are SGHRS and YFSETQ. The CDR3 is 15 residues long. V was shortened by 0 bases and J by 3 bases, with 11 bases between the two germline ends. CDR3 sequence reads: CASSLGGRGTDTQYF. CDR3 in DNA: TGCGCCAGCAGCTTGGGAGGGAGAGGGACAGATACGCAGTATTTT.